This T cell receptor beta chain was sequenced for a study of cytomegalovirus exposure and HLA in healthy donors. PCR involved 60 Vbeta and 13 Jbeta primers. Libraries were prepared by immunoSEQ multiplex PCR; TCRdb keeps only in-frame clonotypes and omits some of them. This sample yields 110,000 to 150,000 clones, of which roughly 80% are seen a single time; 1.2% belongs to the top ten. The CDR3 is made up of 12 amino acids. Germline V gene lookup returns CDR1 SGHNT and CDR2 YYREEE (reference sequence). V was cut by 6 bases and J by 7 bases, with 10 bases left in between. The gene calls are TRBV5-4 and TRBJ2-2; D is ambiguous. Sequencing was carried out using PBMCs. This sequence was found in a female donor in good health and CMV-seronegative. CDR3: CASNREDGELFF. As DNA, the CDR3 is TGTGCCAGCAACCGAGAGGACGGGGAGCTGTTTTTT.